Listed below are T cell receptor beta chains from one sample, sequenced in a study of blood T cell repertoires in COVID-19. Assay: immunoSEQ multiplex PCR; the TCRdb copy retains only in-frame clones and omits some. The data hold some 330,000 clones, with 65% to 90% observed a single time. The sequenced material came from PBMCs or T cells enriched from blood (not recorded which). Every receptor here comes from a man in his thirties or forties who had recovered from COVID-19. Each CDR3 is given with its conserved first and last residue. The D gene is left open where the match is weak. Rows give clone size only sometimes, using once, few, many, or a class for an expanded clone.

V gene: TRBV28
clone size: .
J gene: TRBJ2-7
D gene: TRBD2
CDR3 protein: CASSPTSGGAYEQYF
CDR3 DNA: TGTGCCAGCAGCCCCACAAGCGGGGGGGCCTACGAGCAGTACTTC

V gene: TRBV11-1
clone size: few
J gene: TRBJ1-2
D gene: TRBD1
CDR3 protein: CASRSMTGAGAGYTF
CDR3 DNA: TGTGCCAGCAGAAGTATGACAGGGGCCGGGGCTGGCTACACCTTC

V gene: TRBV3-1/TRBV3-2
clone size: .
J gene: TRBJ1-6
D gene: TRBD1
CDR3 protein: CASSLTGKNSPLHF
CDR3 DNA: TGTGCCAGCAGCCTGACAGGGAAGAATTCACCCCTCCACTTT

V gene: TRBV7-2
clone size: once
J gene: TRBJ2-7
D gene: TRBD2
CDR3 protein: CATSMEGLAVFAQYF
CDR3 DNA: TGTGCCACCAGCATGGAGGGACTAGCGGTATTTGCGCAGTACTTC

V gene: TRBV30
clone size: .
J gene: TRBJ2-3
D gene: TRBD2
CDR3 protein: CAWVRGASGAYTDTQYF
CDR3 DNA: TGTGCCTGGGTACGAGGGGCTAGCGGAGCCTACACAGATACGCAGTATTTT

V gene: TRBV11-2
clone size: .
J gene: TRBJ2-5
D gene: TRBD2
CDR3 protein: CASSFGLAGGETQYF
CDR3 DNA: TGTGCCAGCAGCTTCGGACTAGCCGGGGGTGAGACCCAGTACTTC

V gene: TRBV7-6
clone size: .
J gene: TRBJ2-2
D gene: .
CDR3 protein: CASSLEATTNTGELFF
CDR3 DNA: TGTGCCAGCAGCTTAGAAGCGACGACGAACACCGGGGAGCTGTTTTTT

V gene: TRBV10-3
clone size: .
J gene: TRBJ2-7
D gene: TRBD1
CDR3 protein: CAISPTGESYEQYF
CDR3 DNA: TGTGCCATCAGTCCGACAGGGGAATCCTACGAGCAGTACTTC

V gene: TRBV29-1
clone size: .
J gene: TRBJ1-1
D gene: .
CDR3 protein: CSVADSMNTEAFF
CDR3 DNA: TGCAGCGTTGCGGACAGCATGAACACTGAAGCTTTCTTT

V gene: TRBV24-1
clone size: .
J gene: TRBJ1-2
D gene: TRBD1
CDR3 protein: CATSDIKGARGYTF
CDR3 DNA: TGTGCCACCAGTGATATTAAGGGGGCCCGAGGCTACACCTTC

V gene: TRBV7-2
clone size: .
J gene: TRBJ1-6
D gene: .
CDR3 protein: CASNLDRSSYNSPLHF
CDR3 DNA: TGTGCCAGCAACCTAGACAGGAGCTCCTATAATTCACCCCTCCACTTT

V gene: TRBV24-1
clone size: .
J gene: TRBJ2-5
D gene: TRBD1
CDR3 protein: CATSDLRDRWGVETQYF
CDR3 DNA: TGTGCCACCAGTGACCTACGGGACAGGTGGGGGGTGGAGACCCAGTACTTC

V gene: TRBV7-9
clone size: .
J gene: TRBJ1-4
D gene: TRBD1
CDR3 protein: CASSSWDRGQTNEKLFF
CDR3 DNA: TGTGCCAGCAGCTCCTGGGACAGGGGGCAGACTAATGAAAAACTGTTTTTT

V gene: TRBV3-1/TRBV3-2
clone size: .
J gene: TRBJ1-5
D gene: .
CDR3 protein: CASSQTVGQPQHF
CDR3 DNA: TGTGCCAGCAGCCAAACGGTTGGTCAGCCCCAGCATTTT

V gene: TRBV11-2
clone size: .
J gene: TRBJ1-2
D gene: .
CDR3 protein: CASSNTQRTAYGYTF
CDR3 DNA: TGTGCCAGCAGCAACACTCAGCGTACGGCCTATGGCTACACCTTC

V gene: TRBV2
clone size: many
J gene: TRBJ2-2
D gene: .
CDR3 protein: CASRRVRGPRNGELFF
CDR3 DNA: TGTGCCAGCAGGAGGGTGCGGGGGCCCAGGAACGGGGAGCTGTTTTTT

V gene: TRBV4-2
clone size: .
J gene: TRBJ2-7
D gene: .
CDR3 protein: CASSQVRGTYEQYF
CDR3 DNA: TGTGCCAGCAGCCAAGTGCGCGGAACCTACGAGCAGTACTTC

V gene: TRBV5-5
clone size: .
J gene: TRBJ1-1
D gene: .
CDR3 protein: CASSLRTALPLNTEAFF
CDR3 DNA: TGTGCCAGCAGCTTGAGAACAGCCCTTCCCCTTAACACTGAAGCTTTCTTT

V gene: TRBV6-5
clone size: .
J gene: TRBJ1-1
D gene: .
CDR3 protein: CASSYAGRGTEAFF
CDR3 DNA: TGTGCCAGCAGTTACGCCGGCCGGGGGACTGAAGCTTTCTTT

V gene: TRBV9
clone size: .
J gene: TRBJ2-3
D gene: .
CDR3 protein: CASSVASGTDTQYF
CDR3 DNA: TGTGCCAGCAGCGTAGCTAGCGGCACAGATACGCAGTATTTT

V gene: TRBV9
clone size: .
J gene: TRBJ1-1
D gene: .
CDR3 protein: CASSVAQEVVGNEAFF
CDR3 DNA: TGTGCCAGCAGCGTAGCTCAGGAGGTGGTCGGGAATGAAGCTTTCTTT

V gene: TRBV5-1
clone size: .
J gene: TRBJ1-2
D gene: TRBD1
CDR3 protein: CASSPRTGEIWGYTF
CDR3 DNA: TGCGCCAGCAGCCCGCGGACAGGGGAAATATGGGGCTACACCTTC

V gene: TRBV30
clone size: .
J gene: TRBJ2-7
D gene: .
CDR3 protein: CARRSKEKSSYEQYF
CDR3 DNA: TGTGCCCGGAGGTCGAAGGAGAAGAGCTCCTACGAGCAGTACTTC

V gene: TRBV29-1
clone size: .
J gene: TRBJ1-4
D gene: .
CDR3 protein: CSVVTPADEKLFF
CDR3 DNA: TGCAGCGTTGTTACCCCTGCGGATGAAAAACTGTTTTTT

V gene: TRBV14
clone size: .
J gene: TRBJ2-5
D gene: TRBD2
CDR3 protein: CASSQDRSAGGLETQYF
CDR3 DNA: TGTGCCAGCAGCCAAGATCGGTCCGCGGGGGGGCTAGAGACCCAGTACTTC

V gene: TRBV7-9
clone size: once
J gene: TRBJ1-2
D gene: .
CDR3 protein: CASSLYEQHLNYGYTF
CDR3 DNA: TGTGCCAGCAGCTTGTACGAACAGCACTTAAACTATGGCTACACCTTC

V gene: TRBV3-1/TRBV3-2
clone size: .
J gene: TRBJ1-3
D gene: TRBD1
CDR3 protein: CASSPRDRSGSGNTIYF
CDR3 DNA: TGTGCCAGCAGCCCCCGGGACAGGTCCGGCTCTGGAAACACCATATATTTT

V gene: TRBV19
clone size: .
J gene: TRBJ1-2
D gene: TRBD1
CDR3 protein: CASTTDLGQGGNYGYTF
CDR3 DNA: TGTGCCAGTACCACAGACCTAGGACAGGGTGGAAACTATGGCTACACCTTC

V gene: TRBV5-1
clone size: .
J gene: TRBJ1-2
D gene: .
CDR3 protein: CASSPSRGSGGYTF
CDR3 DNA: TGCGCCAGCAGCCCCTCCCGGGGGTCGGGTGGCTACACCTTC

V gene: TRBV20-1
clone size: .
J gene: TRBJ2-5
D gene: .
CDR3 protein: CSARSGETQYF
CDR3 DNA: TGCAGTGCTAGAAGCGGGGAGACCCAGTACTTC

V gene: TRBV7-8
clone size: .
J gene: TRBJ1-6
D gene: TRBD1
CDR3 protein: CASSLGTGASSPLHF
CDR3 DNA: TGTGCCAGCAGCTTAGGGACAGGGGCTAGCTCACCCCTCCACTTT

V gene: TRBV19
clone size: .
J gene: TRBJ1-1
D gene: TRBD1
CDR3 protein: CASSMGRGYTEAFF
CDR3 DNA: TGTGCCAGTAGTATGGGCAGGGGGTACACTGAAGCTTTCTTT

V gene: TRBV9
clone size: few
J gene: TRBJ1-5
D gene: TRBD1
CDR3 protein: CASTTGDGHQPQHF
CDR3 DNA: TGTGCCAGCACCACAGGGGACGGCCATCAGCCCCAGCATTTT

V gene: TRBV11-2
clone size: .
J gene: TRBJ1-1
D gene: TRBD1
CDR3 protein: CASSRRQGGRTEAFF
CDR3 DNA: TGTGCCAGCAGCCGCCGACAGGGGGGGCGGACTGAAGCTTTCTTT

V gene: TRBV5-1
clone size: .
J gene: TRBJ2-5
D gene: TRBD1
CDR3 protein: CASSLAQGAGTQYF
CDR3 DNA: TGCGCCAGCAGCTTGGCGCAGGGGGCAGGGACCCAGTACTTC

V gene: TRBV4-1
clone size: .
J gene: TRBJ1-6
D gene: .
CDR3 protein: CASSQDGVSYNSPLHF
CDR3 DNA: TGCGCCAGCAGCCAAGACGGGGTCTCCTATAATTCACCCCTCCACTTT

V gene: TRBV25-1
clone size: .
J gene: TRBJ1-1
D gene: .
CDR3 protein: CASSTTGYTEAFF
CDR3 DNA: TGTGCCAGCAGTACGACAGGTTACACTGAAGCTTTCTTT

V gene: TRBV7-8
clone size: .
J gene: TRBJ2-3
D gene: TRBD2
CDR3 protein: CASSSRLAGGPDTQYF
CDR3 DNA: TGTGCCAGCAGCTCCCGACTAGCGGGAGGCCCAGATACGCAGTATTTT

V gene: TRBV30
clone size: .
J gene: TRBJ1-5
D gene: .
CDR3 protein: CAWSAWGTGNQPQHF
CDR3 DNA: TGTGCCTGGAGTGCATGGGGGACTGGCAATCAGCCCCAGCATTTT

V gene: TRBV5-1
clone size: .
J gene: TRBJ1-3
D gene: .
CDR3 protein: CASSPGSGNTIYF
CDR3 DNA: TGCGCCAGCAGCCCGGGTTCAGGGAACACCATATATTTT

V gene: TRBV10-1
clone size: once
J gene: TRBJ2-5
D gene: .
CDR3 protein: CASSEQGRGGGTQYF
CDR3 DNA: TGCGCCAGCAGTGAGCAGGGACGGGGAGGTGGGACCCAGTACTTC

V gene: TRBV6-4
clone size: many
J gene: TRBJ2-6
D gene: .
CDR3 protein: CASSDSTGANVLTF
CDR3 DNA: TGTGCCAGCAGTGACTCTACTGGGGCCAACGTCCTGACTTTC

V gene: TRBV7-2
clone size: .
J gene: TRBJ2-1
D gene: TRBD2
CDR3 protein: CASSHSGGPYNEQFF
CDR3 DNA: TGTGCCAGCAGCCATAGCGGGGGGCCATACAATGAGCAGTTCTTC

V gene: TRBV4-1
clone size: .
J gene: TRBJ2-1
D gene: .
CDR3 protein: CASSQDGRGREQFF
CDR3 DNA: TGCGCCAGCAGCCAAGATGGCCGTGGCAGGGAGCAGTTCTTC

V gene: TRBV20-1
clone size: .
J gene: TRBJ1-5
D gene: .
CDR3 protein: CSASSTGSNQPQHF
CDR3 DNA: TGCAGTGCTAGTTCGACAGGAAGCAATCAGCCCCAGCATTTT

V gene: TRBV18
clone size: medium-sized
J gene: TRBJ2-7
D gene: .
CDR3 protein: CASSPNPRVTSYEQYF
CDR3 DNA: TGTGCCAGCTCACCAAATCCCAGGGTTACCTCCTACGAGCAGTACTTC

V gene: TRBV12-5
clone size: once
J gene: TRBJ1-1
D gene: .
CDR3 protein: CASGLVAGGWNTEAFF
CDR3 DNA: TGTGCTAGTGGTTTGGTGGCGGGGGGATGGAACACTGAAGCTTTCTTT

V gene: TRBV20-1
clone size: .
J gene: TRBJ2-7
D gene: .
CDR3 protein: CSASFRGGASEQYF
CDR3 DNA: TGCAGTGCTAGTTTTAGAGGGGGGGCCTCCGAGCAGTACTTC

V gene: TRBV3-1/TRBV3-2
clone size: .
J gene: TRBJ2-5
D gene: .
CDR3 protein: CASSHAGLSQTQYF
CDR3 DNA: TGTGCCAGCAGCCACGCAGGGTTGTCGCAGACCCAGTACTTC

V gene: TRBV7-9
clone size: .
J gene: TRBJ1-3
D gene: TRBD1
CDR3 protein: CASSAGQGVLDGNTIYF
CDR3 DNA: TGTGCCAGCAGCGCCGGACAGGGTGTCCTCGATGGAAACACCATATATTTT

V gene: TRBV5-1
clone size: .
J gene: TRBJ2-1
D gene: TRBD2
CDR3 protein: CASSLGGGRAYEQFF
CDR3 DNA: TGCGCCAGCAGCTTGGGGGGCGGGAGGGCCTATGAGCAGTTCTTC

V gene: TRBV6-5
clone size: few
J gene: TRBJ1-1
D gene: .
CDR3 protein: CASSYQGSRVNTEAFF
CDR3 DNA: TGTGCCAGCAGTTACCAAGGTTCTCGGGTGAACACTGAAGCTTTCTTT

V gene: TRBV27
clone size: .
J gene: TRBJ1-5
D gene: TRBD1
CDR3 protein: CASSPDRAGQPQHF
CDR3 DNA: TGTGCCAGCAGCCCAGACAGGGCAGGTCAGCCCCAGCATTTT

V gene: TRBV29-1
clone size: .
J gene: TRBJ1-1
D gene: .
CDR3 protein: CSVEAWTTNTEAFF
CDR3 DNA: TGCAGCGTTGAAGCCTGGACAACGAACACTGAAGCTTTCTTT

V gene: TRBV10-2
clone size: .
J gene: TRBJ2-1
D gene: .
CDR3 protein: CASSDTAKLDNEQFF
CDR3 DNA: TGCGCCAGCAGTGATACCGCTAAGCTGGACAATGAGCAGTTCTTC

V gene: TRBV27
clone size: .
J gene: TRBJ1-1
D gene: .
CDR3 protein: CASSPPGIMNTEAFF
CDR3 DNA: TGTGCCAGCAGTCCGCCGGGGATTATGAACACTGAAGCTTTCTTT

V gene: TRBV10-3
clone size: .
J gene: TRBJ2-2
D gene: TRBD2
CDR3 protein: CAIIRAGGPERGAVF
CDR3 DNA: TGTGCCATCATTCGAGCGGGAGGGCCGGAGCGGGGAGCTGTTTTT

V gene: TRBV24-1
clone size: .
J gene: TRBJ2-4
D gene: .
CDR3 protein: CATSDLSIAKNIQYF
CDR3 DNA: TGTGCCACCAGTGATTTATCCATAGCCAAAAACATTCAGTACTTC

V gene: TRBV19
clone size: .
J gene: TRBJ1-5
D gene: .
CDR3 protein: CAREGLGLATVQPDSNQPQHF
CDR3 DNA: TGTGCCAGGGAGGGGCTCGGGCTCGCTACGGTACAGCCAGATAGCAATCAGCCCCAGCATTTT